Sequencing of this TCR beta chain was carried out in a study of cytomegalovirus exposure and HLA in healthy donors. Broader study findings: By HLA locus, TCR association rates varied in a later analysis, with DRB1 showing the most and HLA-C the fewest. Accurate predictions that matched the HLA-A and HLA-B alleles of most subjects were reportedly made from TCR beta sequences. Cytomegalovirus association was listed for approximately 150 TCR beta chains. Several of the most significant clusters appeared, in a later analysis, to be linked to common viral pathogens.

The primer mix had 60 Vbeta and 13 Jbeta primers. TCRdb keeps only in-frame clones here, not all; method: immunoSEQ multiplex PCR. Counted here are roughly 130,000 clones, approximately 91% occurring once; the ten biggest clones make up roughly 0.5%. This clone was detected only a few times. The antigen is undetermined. This CDR3 has 15 amino acids. The ends were cut back, 6 bases at V and 0 bases at J, with 12 bases in the middle. CDR1 and CDR2 (germline): WNHNN, SYGVQD (reference sequence). What was sequenced was PBMCs. This receptor was identified in a woman aged 40 to 50 in good health and CMV-seronegative. This chain joins TRBV10-1 and TRBJ2-1; tentatively, D is TRBD1 (6 bases). The DNA of the CDR3 is TGCGCCAGCAGCTCAGGGGCTAGCTCCTACAATGAGCAGTTCTTC. Encoded protein: CASSSGASSYNEQFF.